These 13 T cell receptor beta chains share one sample of origin, sequenced in a study of blood T cell repertoires in COVID-19. Sequenced by immunoSEQ multiplex PCR; TCRdb stores in-frame clones only, minus some. This table has approximately 260,000 clones, about 85% appearing once. Sequenced input: PBMCs or T cells enriched from blood (not recorded which). The receptor set was obtained from a woman aged 50 to 60 who had been exposed to COVID-19.

The chain joins TRBV14 to TRBJ2-1; 10 bases agree with TRBD1. V was pared by 5 bases and J by 1 base, with 2 bases of the junction left unmatched. The germline V gene encodes CDR1 SGHDN and CDR2 FVKESK. CDR3 length equals 15 residues. The CDR3 reads CASSADRGSYNEQFF. The DNA of the CDR3 is TGTGCCAGCAGCGCGGACAGGGGGTCCTACAATGAGCAGTTCTTC.

The rearrangement uses TRBV15 and TRBJ1-4, with D perhaps TRBD1 (5 bases). Germline CDR1 and CDR2: LNHNV and YYDKDF (reference sequence). The CDR3 runs 15 residues. With 0 bases removed from V and 6 bases from J, the gap between germline ends came to 11 bases. CDR3 sequence: CATSRDDRGDEKLFF. DNA for the CDR3: TGTGCCACCAGCAGAGATGACCGGGGGGATGAAAAACTGTTTTTT.

This clone has ten or more counts. The chain recombines TRBV5-5 with TRBJ2-7; D gene ambiguous. Germline V gene data show CDR1 as SGHKS and CDR2 as YYEKEE (reference sequence). V was pared by 0 bases and J by 7 bases, with 14 bases between. This CDR3 has 14 residues. CDR3: CASSLVGRSEEQYF. DNA of the CDR3: TGTGCCAGCAGCTTGGTAGGAAGGAGTGAGGAGCAGTACTTC.

The DNA for the CDR3 is TGTGCCAGCAGTTACTCGGAGATTCGGCCGAACACTGAAGCTTTCTTT. Amino acids: CASSYSEIRPNTEAFF. This chain joins TRBV6-6 and TRBJ1-1, with D unclear. The CDR3 is 16 residues long. Trimming removed 0 bases at V and 1 base at J, with 12 bases between. Germline V gene lookup returns CDR1 MNHNY and CDR2 SVGAGI (reference sequence).

The rearrangement uses TRBV5-4 and TRBJ2-3; 7 bases map to TRBD2. The germline V gene encodes CDR1 SGHNT and CDR2 YYREEE (reference sequence). The CDR3 is 15 residues long. Losses at the gene ends were 2 bases for V and 2 bases for J; bases not matched to a gene: 5. The CDR3 DNA reads as TGTGCCAGCAGCTTAACGGGACTAAACACAGATACGCAGTATTTT. This encodes CASSLTGLNTDTQYF.

The J gene is TRBJ1-1, the V gene TRBV19; tentatively, D is TRBD1 (6 bases). The germline V gene encodes CDR1 LNHDA and CDR2 SQIVND (reference sequence). The CDR3 extends over 15 amino acids. V lost 4 bases, J lost 1 base, and 13 bases lay in between. The CDR3 bases are TGTGCCAGTAGTAATCAACTAGGGGGGAACACTGAAGCTTTCTTT. It specifies CASSNQLGGNTEAFF. Based on the CDR3 plus reference TRBV19 and TRBJ1-1, the full variable domain is DGGITQSPKYLFRKEGQNVTLSCEQNLNHDAMYWYRQDPGQGLRLIYYSQIVNDFQKGDIAEGYSVSREKKESFPLTVTSAQKNPTAFYLCASSNQLGGNTEAFFGQGTRLTVV.

The CDR3 sequence: CASRTQGLINNEQFF. CDR3 in DNA: TGTGCCAGCAGAACACAGGGGTTGATTAACAATGAGCAGTTCTTC. The chain carries TRBV7-9 and TRBJ2-1; 7 bases are shared with TRBD1. V trimming: 6 bases; J trimming: 5 bases; junction bases outside the gene matches: 10. The CDR3 loop spans 15 amino acids. Per the germline V gene, CDR1 is SEHNR and CDR2 is FQNEAQ (reference sequence).

The chain joins TRBV5-5 to TRBJ2-5; tentative D call: TRBD2 (6 bases). The germline V and J ends were trimmed by 6 bases and 6 bases, with 18 bases remaining between them. This CDR3 comprises 14 residues. Germline V gives CDR1 SGHKS, CDR2 YYEKEE (reference sequence). This chain's CDR3 is CASTLEGQGKTQYF. The CDR3 bases are TGTGCCAGCACCCTGGAGGGGCAGGGAAAGACCCAGTACTTC.

V is TRBV6-5 and J is TRBJ2-7; no reliable D call. CDR3 size: 13 residues. CDR1 is MNHEY and CDR2 is SVGAGI in the germline V gene. The V gene lost 6 bases and the J gene lost 3 bases, with 12 bases spanning the gap. The CDR3 DNA reads as TGTGCCAGCAGGTCACCACGAGACTACGAGCAGTACTTC. This codes for CASRSPRDYEQYF.

V and J are TRBV11-2 and TRBJ2-1, with D possibly being TRBD1 (5 bases). The CDR3 extends over 15 amino acids. Germline V CDR1 and CDR2: SGHAT, FQNNGV. Trimming cost V 5 bases and J 7 bases, with 18 bases left between them. CDR3 nucleotides: TGTGCCAGCAGCCGCCAGGGCGAGGCGATAAATGAGCAGTTCTTC. It specifies CASSRQGEAINEQFF.

This clone was observed a few times. The V gene is TRBV6-2 or TRBV6-3, the J gene TRBJ1-1; D not resolved. This CDR3 contains 11 residues. Trimming shortened V by 4 bases and J by 9 bases, and 9 bases separated the two germline ends. In germline, CDR1 is MNHEY, CDR2 SVGEGT. The CDR3: CASSSRGKAFF. DNA of the CDR3: TGTGCCAGCAGTTCGAGAGGAAAAGCTTTCTTT.

This clone was counted once. The V and J genes are TRBV7-9 and TRBJ1-1, with no clear D. Germline CDR1 is SEHNR and CDR2 is FQNEAQ (reference sequence). The CDR3 totals 15 residues. Trimming shortened V by 4 bases and J by 0 bases, and 12 bases separated the two germline ends. The CDR3 region has the DNA TGTGCCAGCAGCTCCTACAGCCTCATGAACACTGAAGCTTTCTTT. Protein product: CASSSYSLMNTEAFF.

CDR3 bases: TGTGCCAGCAGCCAAGCGGGAAGCGGGGCATACAATGAGCAGTTCTTC. It yields the protein CASSQAGSGAYNEQFF. The V gene is TRBV3-1 (or the pseudogene TRBV3-2), the J gene TRBJ2-1, with TRBD2 matching over 7 bases. From germline, CDR1 is LGHDT and CDR2 YNNKEL (reference sequence). V was clipped by 1 base and J by 4 bases; unmatched bases: 7. CDR3 length: 16 amino acids.